The source of this TCR beta chain is a study of T cell responses to AZD1222 COVID-19 vaccine. About this clone: Its target is unknown.

Overall study findings and caveats: Clonal diversity may have been underestimated in mostly white British donors.

Sequencing was performed with immunoSEQ multiplex PCR; in TCRdb, only in-frame clones are kept and a portion is missing. The data contain under 150,000 clones, more than 85% of them singletons. This sample comprised peripheral blood, obtained 28 days after the second AZD1222 dose. This TCR was recovered from an adult who received the AZD1222 COVID-19 vaccine.

The CDR3 reads CASSSAGEPGANVLTF. The CDR3 region has the DNA TGTGCCAGCAGCTCGGCAGGGGAGCCAGGGGCCAACGTCCTGACTTTC. The V gene is TRBV7-2, the J gene TRBJ2-6; weak D call: TRBD1 (6 bases). CDR1 is SGHTA and CDR2 is FQGNSA in the germline V gene. The ends were cut back, 4 bases at V and 4 bases at J, with 14 bases in the middle. This CDR3 has 16 residues.